This entry lists 8 T cell receptor beta chains sequenced from one sample in a study of brain T cells in children with intractable seizures. Produced via immunoSEQ multiplex PCR; TCRdb's table is partial and in-frame only. This table has about 22,000 clones, around 94% appearing once. The sequencing here drew on peripheral blood, taken at surgery. These receptors were collected from a boy aged 5 to 17 with focal cortical dysplasia and intractable seizures.

This sequence joins TRBV28 and TRBJ1-1; 8 positions match TRBD1. In germline, CDR1 is MDHEN, CDR2 SYDVKM. The CDR3 contains 15 residues. J lost 6 bases, V lost 6 bases, and 12 bases had no gene match. The chain's CDR3 is CASRPSGQGSAEAFF. CDR3 sequence (DNA): TGTGCCAGCAGACCCTCCGGACAGGGTAGCGCTGAAGCTTTCTTT.

The gene calls are TRBV3-1 (or the pseudogene TRBV3-2) and TRBJ2-7; TRBD1 agrees at 9 bases. The CDR3 extends over 16 amino acids. Germline V gene sequence: CDR1 LGHDT, CDR2 YNNKEL (reference sequence). Germline trimming cut 0 bases from V and 5 bases from J; bases unmatched to any gene: 8. The CDR3 coding sequence is TGTGCCAGCAGCCAAGAGTCCGGGACAGGGTCTCACGAGCAGTACTTC. Protein: CASSQESGTGSHEQYF.

This clone was seen only once. The chain couples TRBV10-3 to TRBJ2-3; 9 bases line up with TRBD2. From germline, CDR1 is ENHRY and CDR2 SYGVKD. The CDR3 is made up of 16 amino acids. After removal of 5 bases from V and 2 bases from J, the junction contained 8 bases not matched to a gene. In DNA form, the CDR3 reads TGTGCCATCAGTCCCTCTAGCGGGACAAACACAGATACGCAGTATTTT. Protein: CAISPSSGTNTDTQYF.

V is TRBV27 and J is TRBJ2-7; 8 bases are shared with TRBD1. The CDR3 runs 12 residues. In germline, CDR1 is MNHEY, CDR2 SMNVEV (reference sequence). J lost 5 bases, V lost 5 bases, and 2 bases had no gene match. The DNA for the CDR3 is TGTGCCAGCAGTAACAGGGGGGACGAGCAGTACTTC. Encoded protein: CASSNRGDEQYF.

This sequence joins TRBV5-1 and TRBJ1-2; a possible D gene is TRBD1 (5 bases). The V end lost 0 bases, the J end lost 4 bases, and 16 bases lay between the germline ends. The CDR3 is 16 residues long. Per the germline V gene, CDR1 is SGHRS and CDR2 is YFSETQ. DNA for the CDR3: TGCGCCAGCAGCTTGGCTTCGGAGGGGTTGGGCTATGGCTACACCTTC. Translation: CASSLASEGLGYGYTF.

Turning to this clone: A junction end diverges from the germline sequence, so it may reflect a read error. This chain connects TRBV6-5 to TRBJ2-7; possible D gene TRBD1, 6 bases. Germline V gene lookup returns CDR1 MNHEY and CDR2 SVGAGI. The CDR3 loop spans 16 amino acids. CDR3 sequence (DNA): TGTGCCAGCAGTTACTCCGCAGGGAACAGGGTCAAACAAGGGGACTTC. Amino acid sequence: CASSYSAGNRVKQGDF.

The chain employs TRBV7-2 and TRBJ2-3; possibly TRBD2 for D (6 bases). Germline-derived CDR1 and CDR2 are SGHTA and FQGNSA. Trimming cost V 5 bases and J 5 bases, with 23 bases left between them. CDR3 length: 17 residues. The CDR3 sequence is CASSPRRVGLLRDTQYF. As DNA, the CDR3 is TGTGCCAGCAGCCCCAGGAGGGTGGGGCTTCTTAGAGATACGCAGTATTTT.

The chain recombines TRBV5-1 with TRBJ2-1; D possibly corresponds to TRBD2 (5 bases). The CDR3 runs 13 residues. Germline CDR1 is SGHRS and CDR2 is YFSETQ. V was trimmed by 0 bases and J by 10 bases, leaving 11 bases between them. The CDR3 loop is CASSLGERREQFF. CDR3 sequence (DNA): TGCGCCAGCAGCTTGGGGGAACGGAGGGAGCAGTTCTTC.